These 23 T cell receptor beta chains were sequenced from one sample in a study of tumor-infiltrating lymphocytes in primary liver carcinoma. The researchers produced TCR beta cDNA from 500 ng total RNA with a constant-region primer. Libraries covering TCR beta were generated through three nested multiplex PCR rounds (using a slightly modified ARM-PCR). In the first two PCR rounds, TRBV1-TRBV30 forward primers were paired with a C-beta reverse primer, and each round lasted roughly 9 cycles. Each CDR3 protein gets one entry after TCRdb re-called the multiplex PCR reads with MiXCR. The sample has 95,000 to 150,000 distinct CDR3 sequences, around 62% seen once. Investigators took RNA and DNA out together from about 19-30 mg of unsorted bulk tissue. Sequencing used liver tumor tissue from sampling region 1. Subset described: tumor region T1, superior pole. The receptors were sampled from a woman in her sixties with primary liver carcinoma and hepatitis B virus infection.

A word on this clonotype: The CDR3 does not close with the conserved phenylalanine or tryptophan, likely indicating a read error. The chain is built from TRBV11-2 and TRBJ2-7, with TRBD2 as a possible D gene (6 bases). Trimming took 1 base from V and 4 from J, leaving 17 bases between them. This CDR3 has 16 residues. CDR1 and CDR2 (germline): SGHAT, FQNNGV. CDR3 residues: CASSLAGVGRGYEQYL. DNA for the CDR3: TGTGCCAGCAGCTTAGCGGGGGTCGGCCGTGGGTACGAGCAGTACCTG.

Turning to this clonotype: This may be a read error: a much more frequent sequence differs by one nucleotide. The chain employs TRBV12-5 and TRBJ2-5, with D perhaps matching TRBD1 (6 bases). Trimming took off 6 bases at V and 4 bases at J, with 12 bases between the two ends. The germline V gene has CDR1 LGHNT and CDR2 FRNRAP. The CDR3 length is 13 residues. CDR3 region: CASGNGQRETQYF. The DNA for the CDR3 is TGTGCTAGTGGCAATGGACAGCGAGAGACCCAGTACTTC.

The V call is TRBV7-9, the J call TRBJ2-7; D is unresolved. The CDR3 covers 12 residues. CDR1 is SEHNR and CDR2 is FQNEAQ in the germline V gene (reference sequence). Trimming stripped 3 bases from V and 4 bases from J, with 7 bases between. The CDR3 region is CASSFFAYEQYF. The CDR3 DNA is TGTGCCAGCAGCTTTTTTGCTTACGAGCAGTACTTC.

This clonotype was counted at least ten times. The rearrangement uses TRBV6-1 and TRBJ2-5, with TRBD2 identical over 7 bases. The trim removed 4 bases at V and 5 bases at J, leaving 7 bases unmatched. The V gene's germline CDR1 is MNHNS and CDR2 SASEGT. The CDR3 length is 14 residues. CDR3 region: CASSGFAGEETQYF. For the CDR3, the DNA is TGTGCCAGCAGTGGGTTTGCGGGGGAGGAGACCCAGTACTTC.

The V and J genes are TRBV20-1 and TRBJ1-2; D unclear. CDR3 size: 13 residues. Germline V gene sequence: CDR1 DFQATT, CDR2 SNEGSKA (reference sequence). V lost 3 bases and J lost 1, with 9 bases in between. CDR3 in DNA: TGCAGTGCTAGGGTGCGGGATAACTATGGCTACACCTTC. Translating gives CSARVRDNYGYTF.

The V gene is TRBV11-2, the J gene TRBJ2-3; 7 nucleotides align to TRBD2. J lost 8 bases, V lost 3 bases, and 14 bases had no gene match. The CDR3 is made up of 16 amino acids. CDR1 is SGHAT and CDR2 is FQNNGV in the germline V gene. As DNA, the CDR3 is TGTGCCAGCAGCTTGGACCGGTCGGGAGGAGGAGGTACGCAGTATTTT. Its protein is CASSLDRSGGGGTQYF.

On this clonotype itself: The junction departs from the called germline gene at one end, perhaps through a read error. This chain joins TRBV5-6 and TRBJ2-5; D call uncertain. The CDR3 runs 11 residues. Germline CDR1 and CDR2: SGHDT and YYEEEE. The CDR3 loop is CVSSIQETQYF. The DNA of the CDR3 is TGTGTCAGCAGCATACAAGAGACCCAGTACTTC.

Turning to this clonotype: One junction end disagrees with the germline gene, perhaps due to a read error. V gene TRBV11-1 combines with J gene TRBJ2-1, with D perhaps matching TRBD1 or TRBD2 (6 bases each). The CDR3 consists of 16 residues. Germline V lookup: CDR1 SGHAT, CDR2 FQDESV (reference sequence). The CDR3 DNA reads as TGTGCCTGCAGCTCGAGTAGGGGGGCGTTTAGCACTGAGCAGTTCTTC. It codes for CACSSSRGAFSTEQFF.

The V gene is TRBV11-2, the J gene TRBJ1-1; a weak D match, TRBD1 (5 bases). The CDR3 is 15 residues long. CDR1 is SGHAT, CDR2 FQNNGV, per germline. The CDR3 sequence: CVCTLTVGGMTEAFF. The CDR3 DNA sequence: TGTGTCTGCACCCTGACCGTCGGGGGTATGACTGAAGCTTTCTTT.

Notes on this clonotype: One end of the junction varies from germline; a read error may be responsible. The chain is built from TRBV11-2 and TRBJ2-1; 8 bases match TRBD1. The germline V gene encodes CDR1 SGHAT and CDR2 FQNNGV. This CDR3 has 15 residues. The CDR3 DNA reads as TGTGTCAGCAGCTTAGGGGGGACAGGTTACAATGAACGGTTCTTC. Its translation: CVSSLGGTGYNERFF.

Of note for this clonotype: It is likely a read error, because the conserved phenylalanine at the end of the CDR3 is missing. This chain uses TRBV11-3 with TRBJ2-3, with 8 nucleotides matching TRBD2. Germline V gene sequence: CDR1 SGHNT, CDR2 YENEEA. The CDR3 runs 14 residues. The CDR3 DNA reads TGTGCCAGCAGCCTCAGGACTAGCACAGGTACGCAGTATCTT. Translating it yields CASSLRTSTGTQYL.

As regards this clonotype: A much larger clone differs by one base, so this may be a read error. V usage is TRBV12-3 or TRBV12-4 and J usage is TRBJ1-1, with D maybe TRBD1 (5 bases). The CDR3 is 13 amino acids. V was cut by 6 bases and J by 7 bases, with 15 bases left in between. The CDR3 bases are TGTGCCAGCAGGCGACAGATTGACATTGAAGCTTTCTTT. Protein product: CASRRQIDIEAFF.

A note on this clonotype: Being one base from a much bigger clone, this may be a read error. The chain uses TRBV10-1 and TRBJ2-2; D may be TRBD1 (7 bases). The V end was cut by 8 bases, the J end by 5 bases, with 12 bases between. CDR1 is WNHNN, CDR2 SYGVQD, per germline (reference sequence). The CDR3 loop spans 13 amino acids. The CDR3 spells CASAGQWTGELFF. The DNA of the CDR3 is TGCGCCAGCGCGGGACAGTGGACCGGGGAGCTGTTTTTT.

V and J are TRBV5-6 and TRBJ1-1; possible D gene TRBD1, 6 bases. CDR1 is SGHDT and CDR2 is YYEEEE in the germline V gene. The V end was cut by 3 bases, the J end by 4 bases, with 10 bases between. The CDR3 consists of 13 residues. In nucleotides, the CDR3 is TGTGCCAGCAGCTGGGACAAGGCCACTGAAGCTTTCTTT. Translated, it gives CASSWDKATEAFF.

About this clonotype itself: At one of its ends the junction is not consistent with the germline gene, which may arise from a read error. The chain uses TRBV10-2 and TRBJ1-5; 8 nucleotides match TRBD1. The CDR3 extends over 15 amino acids. The germline CDR1 and CDR2 sequences are WSHSY and SAAADI. Here the CDR3 reads CATRPGQGGNQPQHF. The CDR3 nucleotides read TGCGCCACCAGACCCGGACAGGGTGGCAATCAGCCCCAACATTTT.

The chain employs TRBV28 and TRBJ2-2; TRBD1 matches at 9 bases. Trimming removed 7 bases from V and 1 base from J; junction bases left unmatched: 10. Germline V gives CDR1 MDHEN, CDR2 SYDVKM. This CDR3 is 17 amino acids long. The CDR3 region is CASTGWDRAENTGELFF. As DNA, the CDR3 is TGTGCCAGCACCGGTTGGGACAGGGCTGAGAACACCGGGGAGCTGTTTTTT. The whole variable domain, filled in from reference TRBV28 and TRBJ2-2, reads DVKVTQSSRYLVKRTGEKVFLECVQDMDHENMFWYRQDPGLGLRLIYFSYDVKMKEKGDIPEGYSVSREKKERFSLILESASTNQTSMYLCASTGWDRAENTGELFFGEGSRLTVL.

In the case of this clonotype: Germline and junction disagree at one end, which may indicate a read error. V is TRBV14 and J is TRBJ1-1; D gene uncertain. The CDR3 length is 13 residues. The V gene's germline CDR1 is SGHDN and CDR2 FVKESK. The DNA of the CDR3 is TGTGCCAGCAGCCTAGACATGGGCACTGGAGCTTTCTTT. This gives the protein CASSLDMGTGAFF.

The chain employs TRBV29-1 and TRBJ2-1, with TRBD2 matching over 7 bases. This CDR3 is 13 amino acids long. CDR1 and CDR2 (germline): SQVTM, ANQGSEA. Unmatched junction bases numbered 7, after V lost 3 bases and J lost 8 bases. CDR3 region: CSVDLTGGDEQFF. The CDR3 DNA sequence: TGCAGCGTTGATTTGACGGGAGGTGATGAGCAGTTCTTC.

V and J are TRBV30 and TRBJ2-1; D possibly corresponds to TRBD2 (7 bases). V was trimmed by 7 bases and J by 15 bases, leaving 22 bases between them. This CDR3 has 12 residues. The germline CDR1 and CDR2 sequences are GTSNPN and SVGIG (reference sequence). CDR3 bases: TGTGCCTTAATAGGGGGAGGGCCTTTTTCGTTCTTC. It yields the protein CALIGGGPFSFF.

The genes are TRBV18 and TRBJ2-1, with 15 bases fitting TRBD2. Losses at the gene ends were 6 bases for V and 8 bases for J; bases not matched to a gene: 8. The CDR3 runs to 16 residues. CDR1 and CDR2 from the germline V gene are KGHSH and LQKENI. The chain's CDR3 is CASSHGTSGRWDEQFF. The CDR3 DNA is TGTGCCAGCTCCCACGGGACTAGCGGGAGGTGGGATGAGCAGTTCTTC.

In regard to this clonotype: The germline gene is not matched at one end of the junction; a read error may be the cause. V gene TRBV11-2 combines with J gene TRBJ2-3; D may be TRBD1 or TRBD2 (5 bases each). The CDR3 is made up of 17 amino acids. Germline CDR1 is SGHAT and CDR2 is FQNNGV. CDR3 DNA sequence: TGCGCCAGCGGCTCAGGGATTCGAAGGGAAGGCACAGGTACGCAGTATTTT. Protein product: CASGSGIRREGTGTQYF.

In regard to this clonotype: Given a much more abundant clone one base away, this may be a read error. The rearrangement uses TRBV6-4 and TRBJ2-1; possible D gene TRBD2, 6 bases. Germline CDR1 reads MRHNA; CDR2 reads SNTAGT. CDR3 size: 15 residues. The V gene lost 3 bases and the J gene lost 9 bases, with 18 bases spanning the gap. This chain's CDR3 is CASSDGTGGAAEQFF. The CDR3 region has the DNA TGTGCCAGCAGTGATGGGACTGGTGGGGCGGCTGAGCAGTTCTTC.

This clonotype was observed at least ten times. The chain joins TRBV6-6 to TRBJ1-2; TRBD1 aligns across 11 bases. V gave up 7 bases and J gave up 3 bases; unmatched junction bases: 7. This CDR3 has 15 residues. Germline CDR1 MNHNY, CDR2 SVGAGI (reference sequence). CDR3 sequence (DNA): TGTGCCAGCATCGCGCCGGGACAGGGGGACTATGGCTACACCTTC. It translates to CASIAPGQGDYGYTF.